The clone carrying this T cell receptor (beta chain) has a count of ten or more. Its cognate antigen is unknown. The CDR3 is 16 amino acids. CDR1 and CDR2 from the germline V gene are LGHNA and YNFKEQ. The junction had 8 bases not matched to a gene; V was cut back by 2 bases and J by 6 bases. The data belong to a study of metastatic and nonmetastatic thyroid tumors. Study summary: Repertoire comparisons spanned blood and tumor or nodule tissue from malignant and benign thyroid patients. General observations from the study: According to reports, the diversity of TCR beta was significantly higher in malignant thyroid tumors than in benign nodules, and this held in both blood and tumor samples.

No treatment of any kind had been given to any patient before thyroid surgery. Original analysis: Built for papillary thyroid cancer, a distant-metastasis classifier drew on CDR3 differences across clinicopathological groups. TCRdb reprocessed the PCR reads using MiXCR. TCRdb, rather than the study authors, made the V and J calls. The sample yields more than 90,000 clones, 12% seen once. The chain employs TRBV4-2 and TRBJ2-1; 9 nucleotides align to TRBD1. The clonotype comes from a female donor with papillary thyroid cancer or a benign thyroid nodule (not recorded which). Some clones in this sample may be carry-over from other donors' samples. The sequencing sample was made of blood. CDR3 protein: CASSQPGQGWGNEQFF. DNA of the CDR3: TGTGCCAGCAGCCAACCGGGACAGGGTTGGGGCAATGAGCAGTTCTTC.